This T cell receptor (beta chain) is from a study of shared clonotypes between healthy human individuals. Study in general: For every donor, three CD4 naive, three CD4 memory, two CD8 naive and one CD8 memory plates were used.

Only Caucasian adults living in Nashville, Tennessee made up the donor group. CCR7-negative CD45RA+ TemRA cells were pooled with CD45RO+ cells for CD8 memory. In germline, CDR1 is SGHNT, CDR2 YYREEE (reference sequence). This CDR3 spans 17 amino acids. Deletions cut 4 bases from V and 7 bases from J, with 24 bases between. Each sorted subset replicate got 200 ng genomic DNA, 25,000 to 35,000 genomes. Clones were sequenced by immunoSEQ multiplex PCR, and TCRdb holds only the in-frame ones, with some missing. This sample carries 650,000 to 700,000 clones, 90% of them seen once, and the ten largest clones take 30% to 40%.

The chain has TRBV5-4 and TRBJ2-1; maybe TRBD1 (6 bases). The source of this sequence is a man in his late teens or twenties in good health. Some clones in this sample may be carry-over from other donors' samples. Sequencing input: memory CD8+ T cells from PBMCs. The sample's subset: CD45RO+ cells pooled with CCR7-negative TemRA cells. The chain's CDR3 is CASSPIYKDRRSNEQFF. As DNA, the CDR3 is TGTGCCAGCAGCCCAATCTACAAAGACAGGCGGTCAAATGAGCAGTTCTTC.